Presented here are 26 T cell receptor beta chains from one specimen sequenced in a study of blood T cell repertoires in COVID-19. Profiling relied on immunoSEQ multiplex PCR, and the TCRdb table lists in-frame clones only, not all of them. The table records under 300,000 clones, around nine tenths of them present only once. The sequenced sample consisted of PBMCs or T cells enriched from blood (not recorded which). Receptors were obtained from a woman aged 18 to 35 who had recovered from COVID-19.

This clone has a single count. CDR3 region: CASSQSWGQSYGYTF. The DNA for the CDR3 is TGTGCCAGCAGCCAAAGCTGGGGACAGAGCTATGGCTACACCTTC. This chain connects TRBV7-2 to TRBJ1-2; 7 bases are shared with TRBD1. The length of the CDR3 is 15 residues. CDR1 SGHTA and CDR2 FQGNSA come from the germline V gene. Trimming at V came to 5 bases and at J to 4 bases, leaving 10 bases not matched to a gene.

The V call is TRBV29-1, the J call TRBJ1-4, with TRBD1 matching over 7 bases. The CDR3 contains 12 residues. Per germline, CDR1 SQVTM and CDR2 ANQGSEA. V lost 7 bases and J lost 10; bases outside the gene matches: 9. In DNA form, the CDR3 reads TGCAGCGCTGCGACAGGGAAGGGAAAACTGTTTTTT. Translation gives CSAATGKGKLFF.

This chain joins TRBV14 and TRBJ1-1; possibly TRBD1 for D (5 bases). The germline CDR1 and CDR2 sequences are SGHDN and FVKESK. The CDR3 extends over 15 amino acids. Trimming took off 4 bases at V and 8 bases at J, with 20 bases between the two ends. The CDR3 DNA follows: TGTGCCAGCAGCCTTCTTCGGACACGGGTGGGCGAAGCTTTCTTT. Protein: CASSLLRTRVGEAFF. Based on the CDR3 plus reference TRBV14 and TRBJ1-1, the full variable domain is EAGVTQFPSHSVIEKGQTVTLRCDPISGHDNLYWYRRVMGKEIKFLLHFVKESKQDESGMPNNRFLAERTGGTYSTLKVQPAELEDSGVYFCASSLLRTRVGEAFFGQGTRLTVV.

The chain is built from TRBV5-5 and TRBJ1-6; 9 nucleotides line up with TRBD1. Germline lookup yields CDR1 SGHKS and CDR2 YYEKEE (reference sequence). The CDR3 length is 15 residues. V dropped 4 bases and J dropped 7; count of bases not matched to a gene: 6. The CDR3, as DNA: TGTGCCAGCAGCGATACCGGGACAGGGAATTCACCCCTCCACTTT. The encoded protein is CASSDTGTGNSPLHF.

The chain recombines TRBV7-6 with TRBJ2-2; TRBD2 matches at 10 bases. Germline CDR1 reads SGHVS; CDR2 reads FNYEAQ. Unmatched junction bases numbered 4, after V lost 5 bases and J lost 4 bases. The CDR3 is 15 residues long. The CDR3 DNA sequence: TGTGCCAGCAGCACTGGACTAGCGGTCACCGGGGAGCTGTTTTTT. Its translation is CASSTGLAVTGELFF. Complete variable domain (other parts from reference TRBV7-6 and TRBJ2-2): GAGVSQSPRYKVTKRGQDVALRCDPISGHVSLYWYRQALGQGPEFLTYFNYEAQQDKSGLPNDRFSAERPEGSISTLTIQRTEQRDSAMYRCASSTGLAVTGELFFGEGSRLTVL.

This clone was detected ten times or more. V usage is TRBV5-1 and J usage is TRBJ2-2; 9 bases fit TRBD2. The CDR3 length is 15 residues. V lost 4 bases to trimming and J lost 5 bases; unmatched junction nucleotides: 6. Germline V CDR1 and CDR2: SGHRS, YFSETQ. CDR3 sequence: CASSPSGAGTGELFF. The CDR3 DNA reads as TGCGCCAGCAGCCCTAGCGGGGCCGGGACCGGGGAGCTGTTTTTT.

CDR3 region: CASSQGWGRANYGYTF. The CDR3 nucleotides read TGTGCCAGCAGCCAAGGATGGGGCCGAGCTAACTATGGCTACACCTTC. The chain joins TRBV3-1 (or the pseudogene TRBV3-2) to TRBJ1-2; D perhaps matches TRBD1 (5 bases). The V end was cut by 1 base, the J end by 0 bases, with 12 bases between. CDR1 LGHDT and CDR2 YNNKEL come from the germline V gene (reference sequence). This CDR3 has 16 amino acids.

The V gene is TRBV2, the J gene TRBJ2-1; D might be TRBD2 (5 bases). The CDR3 is 16 residues long. Germline lookup yields CDR1 SNHLY and CDR2 FYNNEI. Trimming cost V 4 bases and J 1 base, with 14 bases left between them. This CDR3 is CASSASLVFSYNEQFF. The CDR3 bases are TGTGCCAGCAGTGCCTCACTAGTATTTTCCTACAATGAGCAGTTCTTC.

This clone appeared once. The chain combines TRBV5-1 with TRBJ2-3; D is perhaps TRBD2 (6 bases). The germline V gene encodes CDR1 SGHRS and CDR2 YFSETQ. V lost 4 bases and J 1 base, leaving 10 bases between the germline ends. This CDR3 has 14 amino acids. The CDR3 reads CASSPGGGTDTQYF. The DNA for the CDR3 is TGCGCCAGCAGCCCCGGCGGGGGCACAGATACGCAGTATTTT.

This chain links TRBV7-8 with TRBJ1-1; D remains unclear. Looked up from germline, CDR1 is SGHVS and CDR2 is FQNEAQ. Trimming removed 0 bases at V and 0 bases at J, with 8 bases between. CDR3 size: 15 residues. DNA of the CDR3: TGTGCCAGCAGCTTAGCGAAGAGAATGAACACTGAAGCTTTCTTT. Encoded protein: CASSLAKRMNTEAFF.

A single count supports this clone. V usage is TRBV5-8 and J usage is TRBJ1-1; D is possibly TRBD1 (5 bases). V lost 9 bases, J lost 3 bases, and 12 bases lay in between. The CDR3 totals 12 residues. In germline, CDR1 is SGHTS, CDR2 YDEGEE. The CDR3 DNA sequence: TGTGCCACGGTCTCGGGGGACACTGAAGCTTTCTTT. Its protein product is CATVSGDTEAFF. The entire variable domain, with the rest obtained from reference TRBV5-8 and TRBJ1-1, is as follows: EAGVTQSPTHLIKTRGQQATLRCSPISGHTSVYWYQQALGLGLQFLLWYDEGEERNRGNFPPRFSGRQFPNYSSELNVNALELEDSALYLCATVSGDTEAFFGQGTRLTVV.

The chain carries TRBV7-8 and TRBJ2-7, with no clear D. V was pared by 3 bases and J by 0 bases, with 15 bases between. Germline V CDR1 and CDR2: SGHVS, FQNEAQ. CDR3 size: 16 residues. The CDR3 protein is CASSFPVRATSYEQYF. CDR3 nucleotides: TGTGCCAGCAGCTTCCCCGTCCGAGCTACCTCCTACGAGCAGTACTTC.

DNA for the CDR3: TGTGCCAGCACCCCGACAGGGGACTTGGACTATGGCTACACCTTC. The encoded protein is CASTPTGDLDYGYTF. This chain links TRBV11-3 with TRBJ1-2; 8 nucleotides line up with TRBD1. The junction had 10 bases not matched to a gene; V was cut back by 7 bases and J by 3 bases. CDR3 size: 15 residues. Germline V lookup: CDR1 SGHNT, CDR2 YENEEA.

The V call is TRBV29-1, the J call TRBJ2-7; 7 bases match TRBD1. Germline V gene lookup returns CDR1 SQVTM and CDR2 ANQGSEA. Trimming cost V 7 bases and J 3 bases; bases outside gene matches: 9. The CDR3 runs 13 residues. CDR3 protein: CSARQGKGYEQYF. CDR3 sequence (DNA): TGCAGCGCCCGACAGGGTAAAGGCTACGAGCAGTACTTC.

V usage is TRBV9 and J usage is TRBJ2-5, with 8 bases that match TRBD2. Germline assignment: CDR1 SGDLS and CDR2 YYNGEE. Trimming took 4 bases from V and 5 from J; bases not matched to a gene: 16. The CDR3 is 17 residues long. This CDR3 reads CASSTPKAGGAVETQYF. The CDR3 DNA follows: TGTGCCAGCAGCACACCCAAGGCCGGGGGGGCCGTGGAGACCCAGTACTTC.

The genes are TRBV21-1 and TRBJ2-3; the table's D call TRBD2 went unverified against the DNA. TRBV21-1 is a documented pseudogene. This CDR3 region has 18 residues. This chain's CDR3 is CASSLGTSGGLRTDTQYF. CDR3 coding DNA: TGTGCCAGCAGCCTGGGGACTAGCGGGGGGCTCAGGACAGATACGCAGTATTTT.

This sequence joins TRBV7-6 and TRBJ1-5, with D possibly matching TRBD1 (5 bases). V shed 7 bases and J shed 2 bases, with 18 bases lying between them. CDR3 length equals 16 residues. CDR1 is SGHVS, CDR2 FNYEAQ, per germline. CDR3 in DNA: TGTGCCAGCACCGCCGGCCCTCCGGGGGGCAATCAGCCCCAGCATTTT. Translation: CASTAGPPGGNQPQHF.

This clone was detected only once. This chain uses TRBV4-3 with TRBJ1-6, with a tentative D call TRBD1 (6 bases). The CDR3 contains 15 residues. V lost 1 base to trimming and J lost 6 bases, with 10 bases between them. Germline loops: CDR1 LGHNA, CDR2 YSLEER. The chain's CDR3 is CASSQAGQINSPLHF. CDR3 DNA sequence: TGCGCCAGCAGCCAAGCCGGACAGATTAATTCACCCCTCCACTTT.

This chain uses TRBV11-2 with TRBJ2-1; 7 bases line up with TRBD2. CDR3 size: 16 residues. V gave up 5 bases and J gave up 0 bases; unmatched junction bases: 7. Germline values: CDR1 SGHAT, CDR2 FQNNGV. This CDR3 reads CASSQRTSASYNEQFF. The DNA of the CDR3 is TGTGCCAGCAGCCAGAGGACTAGTGCCTCCTACAATGAGCAGTTCTTC.

The chain is built from TRBV20-1 and TRBJ1-6, with D perhaps TRBD1 (6 bases). The CDR3 is made up of 17 amino acids. Germline loops: CDR1 DFQATT, CDR2 SNEGSKA (reference sequence). V lost 3 bases to trimming and J lost 8 bases, with 23 bases between them. DNA of the CDR3: TGCAGTGCTAGTAATTCTCTCTCGCAGGGGATATATTCACCCCTCCACTTT. It yields the protein CSASNSLSQGIYSPLHF.

The chain is built from TRBV28 and TRBJ1-5, with 9 bases aligning to TRBD1. This CDR3 is 16 amino acids long. The germline V gene encodes CDR1 MDHEN and CDR2 SYDVKM. J lost 4 bases, V lost 2 bases, and 6 bases had no gene match. DNA for the CDR3: TGTGCCAGCAGTTTAATGTTCGGACAGGGGAATCAGCCCCAGCATTTT. Translation gives CASSLMFGQGNQPQHF.

The CDR3 sequence is CASSSPNVLTF. DNA of the CDR3: TGTGCCAGCAGTTCTCCCAACGTCCTGACTTTC. This chain links TRBV12-3 or TRBV12-4 with TRBJ2-6; D is unresolved. The ends were cut back, 4 bases at V and 8 bases at J, with 3 bases in the middle. The CDR3 runs 11 residues.

The genes are TRBV10-3 and TRBJ1-2; 8 nucleotides line up with TRBD1. The CDR3 contains 12 residues. J lost 8 bases, V lost 10 bases, and 9 bases had no gene match. The germline gives CDR1 ENHRY, CDR2 SYGVKD. The CDR3 DNA is TGTGCCACCTTGACAGGGGATGTGGGCTACACCTTC. Protein product: CATLTGDVGYTF.

V and J are TRBV5-1 and TRBJ2-2; no clear D. From germline, CDR1 is SGHRS and CDR2 YFSETQ. With 0 bases removed from V and 4 bases from J, the gap between germline ends came to 7 bases. There are 14 residues in the CDR3. The CDR3 loop reads CASSLDSTTGELFF. The CDR3 DNA follows: TGCGCCAGCAGCTTGGATAGTACCACCGGGGAGCTGTTTTTT.

J is TRBJ1-2 and V is TRBV10-3; TRBD1 matches 8 bases. The CDR3 is 17 residues long. Germline V gene lookup returns CDR1 ENHRY and CDR2 SYGVKD. V gave up 3 bases and J gave up 6 bases; unmatched junction bases: 15. CDR3 nucleotides: TGTGCCATCAGTGATGACAGGGGCGCGGTGGACGACAATGGCTACACCTTC. Amino acid sequence: CAISDDRGAVDDNGYTF.

The rearrangement joins TRBV5-5 to TRBJ2-7; 10 nucleotides match TRBD1. The CDR3 runs 14 residues. CDR1 is SGHKS and CDR2 is YYEKEE in the germline V gene (reference sequence). Trimming cost V 4 bases and J 3 bases; bases outside gene matches: 4. CDR3 sequence (DNA): TGTGCCAGCAGCGTGGGACAGGGGCTCTACGAGCAGTACTTC. It specifies CASSVGQGLYEQYF.